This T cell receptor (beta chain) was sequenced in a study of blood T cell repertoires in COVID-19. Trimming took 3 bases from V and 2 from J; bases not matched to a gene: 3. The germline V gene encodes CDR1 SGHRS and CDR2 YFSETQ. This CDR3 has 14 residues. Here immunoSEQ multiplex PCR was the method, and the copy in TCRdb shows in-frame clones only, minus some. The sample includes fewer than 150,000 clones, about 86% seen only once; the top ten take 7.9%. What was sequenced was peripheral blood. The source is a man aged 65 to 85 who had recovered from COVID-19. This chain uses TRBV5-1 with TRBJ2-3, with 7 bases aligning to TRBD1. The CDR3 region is CASSWGQTTDTQYF. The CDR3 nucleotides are TGCGCCAGCAGCTGGGGACAGACCACAGATACGCAGTATTTT. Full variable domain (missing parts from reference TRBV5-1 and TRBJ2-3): KAGVTQTPRYLIKTRGQQVTLSCSPISGHRSVSWYQQTPGQGLQFLFEYFSETQRNKGNFPGRFSGRQFSNSRSEMNVSTLELGDSALYLCASSWGQTTDTQYFGPGTRLTVL.